This record concerns one T cell receptor (beta chain) sequence. This clone was observed a few times. Its target antigen remains unknown. No clone much larger than this one lies a single base away; base qualities are absent. Taken from cysteine to phenylalanine, the CDR3 has 14 residues. Kept here is only the CDR3 DNA, which spans 42 bases and is read in frame from base 1. V is shortened by 7 bases, J by 2 bases, and the region joining them spans 9 bases. Per the germline V gene, MNHEY is the CDR1 and SVGAGI is the CDR2. In total, 666 healthy bone marrow donors made up the cohort. Cohort members were all nominally healthy when sampled, although unrecorded immune exposures were likely present. The donor was CMV seropositive and was included in the group of 250 to 300 seropositive cohort members. Every donor gave a peripheral blood sample, and the peripheral blood mononuclear cells from that sample were used for TCR beta sequencing. Genomic DNA extraction from the blood cell samples was performed with the Qiagen DNeasy Blood Extraction Kit.

This sample is drawn from a study of cytomegalovirus exposure and HLA in healthy donors (TCRdb year 2017). In terms of the full investigation: According to an earlier analysis of a few hundred of the donors, about 179 million T cells yielded some 110 million unique TCR beta sequences and 250 to 350 Gb of sequence data. Donor age, sex, ethnicity and CMV serostatus were compiled together with the repertoire data. Of the roughly 400 genotyped donors, less than 90% were placed in the genetic ancestry cluster associated with self-reported Caucasian donors. In addition to the first cohort of roughly 670 subjects, a separate validation cohort of approximately 130 different subjects was used. To study patterns of TCR occurrence, a later analysis re-analyzed previously published TCR beta repertoires from 700 or so donors and added high-resolution HLA genotyping. To predict cytomegalovirus infection status, the study combined high-throughput TCR immunosequencing, statistical association of individual TCRs with disease status, and machine learning. Rather than using new phenotypic data, the later analysis identified candidate immune exposures from TCR beta sequences and from how often those sequences occurred across donors. HLA typing covered class I and class II loci at four-digit resolution. In a later genetic analysis, genome-wide SNP genotypes for about 65% of the 666 donors were used, and that subset was treated as a discovery cohort. An early release covering roughly 640 HLA-typed donors comprised 300 to 350 gigabases of sequencing data and 65 million to 100 million unique TCR sequences. Among roughly 370 genotyped donors of the cohort, an average of approximately 250,000 unique TCR beta nucleotide sequences were sequenced per donor, approximately 20% of them non-productive. The study aimed to test whether signatures of past pathogen exposure could be identified by cataloging public T cell receptors. Typing coverage varied by locus: 629-630 donors for A, B, C, DRB1 and DQB1; roughly 560 for DQA1; about 590 for DPA1; about 450 for DPB1. All discovery cohort repertoires had been generated on a single sequencing platform. Because of strong linkage in the cohort, roughly five DR-DQ haplotypes were treated as single units for association and clustering. An earlier analysis of around 580 of the donors used high-throughput TCR beta sequencing to judge whether each TCR beta V gene segment behaved as functional or pseudogenic. The study profiled the T cell repertoires of some 610 subjects by immunosequencing and related them to cytomegalovirus serostatus. Overall study outcomes, separate from this receptor: A cluster of highly shared sequence variants was judged likely to represent a technical artifact of the sequencing pipeline. Assigning TCR associations to individual alleles was difficult when HLA alleles, especially DR and DQ, strongly co-occurred. For the cohort, immune exposure information was limited to CMV serostatus. Because counts were too low, some 17 rarely observed V segments, including chromosome 9 orphons, were excluded from the earlier analysis of 587 of the donors. In a later genetic analysis, a missense DCLRE1C variant was associated with V-gene and J-gene trimming of TCR beta chains, and the association was replicated in an independent cohort. According to a later analysis, most CMV-associated TCR beta chains appeared to be HLA-restricted, and the HLA associations seemed to be driven largely by CMV exposure. In both the original and validation cohorts, the classifier was reported to diagnose cytomegalovirus status with high specificity and sensitivity. In a later analysis, the rate of TCR association differed among HLA loci, with DRB1 alleles having the most associated TCRs and HLA-C alleles having the fewest. Because some donors lacked HLA typing at each locus, the association tests relied only on the typed subset. An earlier analysis of approximately 600 of the donors showed that most TCR beta V segments appeared in productive rearrangements either about 87% or about 30% of the time, which broadly matched IMGT annotations. Some IMGT-functional V segments, including TRBV6-2 and TRBV6-3, could not be distinguished by the 87-base-pair reads and were therefore excluded. A further reported finding was that TCR beta sequences accurately predicted the HLA-A and HLA-B alleles for most subjects in the first cohort. A later genetic analysis reported fewer N-insertions in productive TCRs among donors in an Asian-associated ancestry cluster than the roughly 700-donor mean. Correlated functional status among segregating V segments might be attributable to linkage disequilibrium, but an unknown experimental factor could not be ruled out. A few of the identified cytomegalovirus-associated TCR beta chains were confirmed in vitro to be specific for cytomegalovirus antigens. Roughly uniform sequencing depth across donors was assumed in presence/absence analyses, although this assumption may not hold. At a false discovery rate of 0.05, a later analysis linked around 15,000 TCR beta sequences to specific HLA alleles. This cohort had only TCR beta chains sequenced, and the lack of alpha or paired-chain data limited which features could be detected. Across donors, most TCR sequences were observed very rarely, whereas some public TCRs were present in many individuals. A later analysis reported that several top co-occurrence clusters appeared linked to parvovirus B19, influenza, CMV and Epstein-Barr virus. The authors suggested that the approach could potentially be generalized to other disease states and immunological phenotypes. The study gave a list of 150 to 200 TCR beta chains associated with cytomegalovirus. In a later analysis, HLA-associated TCR beta chains were found to be more clonally expanded and to have lower generation probabilities than equally common non-associated chains.

To prepare the library, the immunoSEQ multiplex PCR assay was applied. A mixture of 60 forward primers for TCR Vbeta segments and 13 reverse primers for TCR Jbeta segments was used in the multiplex PCR. A multiplex PCR assay on genomic DNA amplified the CDR3 region of rearranged TCR beta genes. The amplified TCR beta libraries were sequenced on the Illumina HiSeq System as 87-base-pair reads. The original methods were these. A later analysis counted tens of millions of unique TCR beta chains across the 666 repertoires, and 9 million to 14 million of these chains were shared by at least two donors. Raw reads were error-corrected and collapsed into unique sequences with a nearest-neighbor algorithm that merged closely related sequences to remove PCR and sequencing errors. CDR3 sequences were aligned to IMGT reference sequences to assign V, D and J gene segments. For a sequence to be retained, a match of at least six nucleotides was required to both a V gene segment and a J gene segment. A rearrangement counted as productive if the CDR3 had no stop codons and remained in frame with V and J, and every other rearrangement counted as non-productive. CDR3 was defined according to IMGT convention as the region running from the second conserved V-encoded cysteine to the conserved J-encoded phenylalanine. The earlier analysis of about 640 of the donors excluded any sequence lacking an unambiguous match to a single V gene segment. In an earlier analysis of roughly 500 of the donors, V segments were called functional above 56.7% productive rearrangements and were called segregating when the between-donor standard deviation exceeded 5%. To diagnose cytomegalovirus status from the catalog of TCR beta chain sequences, a statistical classification framework was built. V and J gene assignment, in a later analysis, came from comparing TCR nucleotide sequences with IMGT/GENE-DB human TR gene sequences. Using the TCRdist pipeline, a later analysis assigned CDR3 sequences along with most-parsimonious VDJ recombination scenarios. In a later analysis, every TCR beta chain was defined by the combination of its CDR3 amino acid sequence and its V-gene family, and reads without a unique V-gene family were dropped. In a later analysis, around 600 highly shared, low-generation-probability nucleotide sequences were removed to address suspected cross-contamination and a sequencing artifact. A later analysis calculated a clonal expansion index for each public chain from normalized within-repertoire ranks of inferred template counts. In a later analysis, generation probabilities were computed with a VDJ recombination model fitted to out-of-frame rearrangements, and the resulting probabilities were checked against IGoR. In a later analysis, TCR-TCR, TCR-HLA and TCR-CMV co-occurrence was scored with hypergeometric tests, and a repertoire-size bias correction was applied to TCR pairs. False discovery rates were estimated in a later analysis by permuting HLA or CMV assignments 20 times. In a later analysis, co-occurring TCRs were grouped using DBSCAN, and TCRdist sequence similarity was added for clustering within HLA-allele-positive subsets. Repertoires with fewer than 30,000 or more than 120,000 public chains, plus five repertoires with anomalous nucleotide sharing, were excluded from co-occurrence clustering. This immuneACCESS table, as held by TCRdb, lists in-frame sequences with V and J called but not all clones. Of the missing ones, under half trace to an unresolved V gene in checked studies; the others have no known cause. The V and J calls and clone size come from that table; D and trimming were worked out from the DNA. This sample gives 95,000 to 150,000 clones in total; 70% to 80% of them show up just once. The ten largest clones represent just under 8.5% of the sample.

The chain uses TRBV6-5 and TRBJ2-6; tentative D gene TRBD1, with 5 bases matching. Sequences were obtained from PBMCs. This clonotype originated in a woman aged 35 to 49 in good health and CMV-seropositive. The DNA sequence is as follows: TGTGCCAGCAACTTCAGGGCTGGGGCCAACGTCCTGACTTTC. Its coded protein is CASNFRAGANVLTF.